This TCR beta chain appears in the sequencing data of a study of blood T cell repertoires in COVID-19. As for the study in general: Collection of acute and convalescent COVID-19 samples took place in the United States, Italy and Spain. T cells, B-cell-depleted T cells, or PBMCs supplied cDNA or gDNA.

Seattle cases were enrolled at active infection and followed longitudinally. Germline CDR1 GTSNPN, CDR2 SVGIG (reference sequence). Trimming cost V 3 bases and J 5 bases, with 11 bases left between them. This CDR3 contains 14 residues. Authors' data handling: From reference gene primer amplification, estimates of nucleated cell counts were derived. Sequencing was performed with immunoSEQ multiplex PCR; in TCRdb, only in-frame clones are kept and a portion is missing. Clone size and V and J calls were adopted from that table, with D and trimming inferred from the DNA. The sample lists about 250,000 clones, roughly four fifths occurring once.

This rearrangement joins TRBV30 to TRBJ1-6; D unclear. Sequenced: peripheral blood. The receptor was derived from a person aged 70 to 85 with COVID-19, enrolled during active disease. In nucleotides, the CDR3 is TGTGCCTGGAGCCAAGGAGGAGATAATTCACCCCTCCACTTT. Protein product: CAWSQGGDNSPLHF.